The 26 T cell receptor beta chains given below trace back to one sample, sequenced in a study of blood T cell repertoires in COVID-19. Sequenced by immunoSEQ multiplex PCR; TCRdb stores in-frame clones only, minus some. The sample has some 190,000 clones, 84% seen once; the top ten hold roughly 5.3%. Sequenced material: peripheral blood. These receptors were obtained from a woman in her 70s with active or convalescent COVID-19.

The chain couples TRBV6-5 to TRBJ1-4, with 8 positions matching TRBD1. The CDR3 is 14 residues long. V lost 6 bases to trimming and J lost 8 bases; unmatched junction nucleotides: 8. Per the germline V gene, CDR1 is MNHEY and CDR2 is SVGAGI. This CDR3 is CASRTQGAGEKLFF. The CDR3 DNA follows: TGTGCCAGCAGAACTCAGGGGGCAGGCGAAAAACTGTTTTTT.

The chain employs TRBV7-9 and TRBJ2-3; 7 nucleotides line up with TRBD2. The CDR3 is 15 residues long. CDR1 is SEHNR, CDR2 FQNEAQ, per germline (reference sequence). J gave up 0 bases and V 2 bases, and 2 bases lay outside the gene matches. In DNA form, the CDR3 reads TGTGCCAGCAGCTTACGGCGGGGGAGCACAGATACGCAGTATTTT. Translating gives CASSLRRGSTDTQYF.

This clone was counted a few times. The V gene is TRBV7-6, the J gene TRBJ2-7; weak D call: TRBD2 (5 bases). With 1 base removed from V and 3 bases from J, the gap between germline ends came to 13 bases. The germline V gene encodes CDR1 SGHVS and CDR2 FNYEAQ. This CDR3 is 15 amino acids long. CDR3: CASSLGTQLGYEQYF. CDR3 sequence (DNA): TGTGCCAGCAGCTTAGGGACTCAGCTGGGCTACGAGCAGTACTTC.

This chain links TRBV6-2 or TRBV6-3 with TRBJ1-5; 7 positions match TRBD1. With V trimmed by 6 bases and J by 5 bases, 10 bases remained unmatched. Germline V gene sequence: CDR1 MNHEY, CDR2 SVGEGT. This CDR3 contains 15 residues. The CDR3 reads CASSPRQGPDQPQHF. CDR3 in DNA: TGTGCCAGCAGCCCCAGACAGGGTCCGGATCAGCCCCAGCATTTT.

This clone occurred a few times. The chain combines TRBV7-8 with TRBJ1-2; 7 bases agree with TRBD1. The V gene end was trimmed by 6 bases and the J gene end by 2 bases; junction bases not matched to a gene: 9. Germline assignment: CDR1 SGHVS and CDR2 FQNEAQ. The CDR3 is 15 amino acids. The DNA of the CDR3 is TGTGCCAGCAGTCTTAGGTTGGGACAGAACTATGGCTACACCTTC. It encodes CASSLRLGQNYGYTF.

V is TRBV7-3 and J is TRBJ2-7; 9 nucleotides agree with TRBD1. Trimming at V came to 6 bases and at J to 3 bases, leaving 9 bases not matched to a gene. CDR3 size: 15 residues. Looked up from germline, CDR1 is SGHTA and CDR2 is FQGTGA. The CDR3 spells CASRSSGTGYYEQYF. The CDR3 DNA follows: TGTGCCAGCAGGTCCTCCGGGACAGGGTACTACGAGCAGTACTTC.

The CDR3 coding sequence is TGTGCCAGCAGGGATAGCGGGGACAGTGTGTTGTTCTTC. It is translated as CASRDSGDSVLFF. This chain joins TRBV2 and TRBJ2-1; D might be TRBD2 (8 bases). V lost 6 bases and J 15 bases, leaving 21 bases between the germline ends. Germline V CDR1 and CDR2: SNHLY, FYNNEI. The CDR3 has 13 residues.

CDR3 region: CASSWTGDEQYF. The DNA for the CDR3 is TGTGCCAGCAGCTGGACAGGGGACGAGCAGTACTTC. This sequence joins TRBV5-6 and TRBJ2-7, with 9 bases identical to TRBD1. The length of the CDR3 is 12 residues. V lost 3 bases to trimming and J lost 5 bases; unmatched junction nucleotides: 0. From germline, CDR1 is SGHDT and CDR2 YYEEEE.

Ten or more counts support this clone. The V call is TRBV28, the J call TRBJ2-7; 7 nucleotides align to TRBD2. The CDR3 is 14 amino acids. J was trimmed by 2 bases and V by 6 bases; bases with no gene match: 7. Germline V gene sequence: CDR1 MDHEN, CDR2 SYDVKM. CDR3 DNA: TGTGCCAGCAGCCCGCCGGCGGGAGCCTACGAGCAGTACTTC. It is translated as CASSPPAGAYEQYF.

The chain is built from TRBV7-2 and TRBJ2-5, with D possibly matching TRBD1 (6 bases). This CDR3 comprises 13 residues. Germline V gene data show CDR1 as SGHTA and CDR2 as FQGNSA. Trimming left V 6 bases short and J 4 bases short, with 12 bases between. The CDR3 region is CASSQTGPETQYF. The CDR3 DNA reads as TGTGCCAGCAGTCAAACAGGGCCAGAGACCCAGTACTTC. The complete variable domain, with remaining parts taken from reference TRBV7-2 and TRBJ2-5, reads GAGVSQSPSNKVTEKGKDVELRCDPISGHTALYWYRQSLGQGLEFLIYFQGNSAPDKSGLPSDRFSAERTGGSVSTLTIQRTQQEDSAVYLCASSQTGPETQYFGPGTRLLVL.

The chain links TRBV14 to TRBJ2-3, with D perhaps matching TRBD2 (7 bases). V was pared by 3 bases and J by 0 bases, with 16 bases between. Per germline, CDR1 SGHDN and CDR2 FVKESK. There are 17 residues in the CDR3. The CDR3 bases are TGTGCCAGCAGCCAGTTAGGGGGACTACGCAGCACAGATACGCAGTATTTT. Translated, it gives CASSQLGGLRSTDTQYF. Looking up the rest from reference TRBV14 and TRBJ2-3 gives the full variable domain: EAGVTQFPSHSVIEKGQTVTLRCDPISGHDNLYWYRRVMGKEIKFLLHFVKESKQDESGMPNNRFLAERTGGTYSTLKVQPAELEDSGVYFCASSQLGGLRSTDTQYFGPGTRLTVL.

CDR3: CASSQDGGLAGVNNEQFF. The CDR3 DNA reads TGTGCCAGCAGCCAAGATGGTGGATTAGCGGGAGTTAACAATGAGCAGTTCTTC. The rearrangement links TRBV3-1 (or the pseudogene TRBV3-2) to TRBJ2-1; 9 bases align to TRBD2. Looked up from germline, CDR1 is LGHDT and CDR2 is YNNKEL (reference sequence). The CDR3 is 18 amino acids. The J segment lost 5 bases and the V segment lost 0 bases, leaving 11 bases of the junction unmatched.

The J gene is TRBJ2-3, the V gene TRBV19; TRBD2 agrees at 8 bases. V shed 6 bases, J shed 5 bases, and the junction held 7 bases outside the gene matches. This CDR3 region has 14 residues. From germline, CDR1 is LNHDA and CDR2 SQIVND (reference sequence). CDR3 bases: TGTGCCAGTAGAAGGGCGGGAGGAAAAGATACGCAGTATTTT. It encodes CASRRAGGKDTQYF.

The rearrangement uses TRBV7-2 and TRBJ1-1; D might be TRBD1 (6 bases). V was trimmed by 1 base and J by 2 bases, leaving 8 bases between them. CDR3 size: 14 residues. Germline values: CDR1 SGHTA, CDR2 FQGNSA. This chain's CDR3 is CASSLGTENTEAFF. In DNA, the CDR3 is TGTGCCAGCAGCTTAGGGACAGAAAACACTGAAGCTTTCTTT.

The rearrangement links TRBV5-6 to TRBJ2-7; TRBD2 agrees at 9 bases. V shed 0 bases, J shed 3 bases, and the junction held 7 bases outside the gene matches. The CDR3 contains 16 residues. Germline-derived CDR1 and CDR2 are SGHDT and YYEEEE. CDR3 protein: CASSLAGTSRNYEQYF. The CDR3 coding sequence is TGTGCCAGCAGCTTGGCCGGGACTAGCCGTAACTACGAGCAGTACTTC.

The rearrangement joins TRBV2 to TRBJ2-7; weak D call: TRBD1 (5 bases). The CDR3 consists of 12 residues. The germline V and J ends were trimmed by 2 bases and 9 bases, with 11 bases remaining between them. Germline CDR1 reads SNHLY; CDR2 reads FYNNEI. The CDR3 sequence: CASSEQGWWQYF. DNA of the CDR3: TGTGCCAGCAGTGAACAGGGTTGGTGGCAGTACTTC.

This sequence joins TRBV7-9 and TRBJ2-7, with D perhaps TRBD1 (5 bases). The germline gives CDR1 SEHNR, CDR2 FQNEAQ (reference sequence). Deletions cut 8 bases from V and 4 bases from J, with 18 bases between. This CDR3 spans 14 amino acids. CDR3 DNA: TGTGCCAGCCGACAGTCTGGGAAGGGTTACGAGCAGTACTTC. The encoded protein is CASRQSGKGYEQYF.

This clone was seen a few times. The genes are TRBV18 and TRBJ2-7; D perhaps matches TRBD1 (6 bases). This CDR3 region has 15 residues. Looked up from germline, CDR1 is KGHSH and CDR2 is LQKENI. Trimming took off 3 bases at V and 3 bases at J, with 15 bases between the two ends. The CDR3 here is CASSPATGMDYEQYF. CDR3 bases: TGTGCCAGCTCACCCGCCACAGGGATGGACTACGAGCAGTACTTC. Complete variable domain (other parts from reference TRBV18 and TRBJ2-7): NAGVMQNPRHLVRRRGQEARLRCSPMKGHSHVYWYRQLPEEGLKFMVYLQKENIIDESGMPKERFSAEFPKEGPSILRIQQVVRGDSAAYFCASSPATGMDYEQYFGPGTRLTVT.

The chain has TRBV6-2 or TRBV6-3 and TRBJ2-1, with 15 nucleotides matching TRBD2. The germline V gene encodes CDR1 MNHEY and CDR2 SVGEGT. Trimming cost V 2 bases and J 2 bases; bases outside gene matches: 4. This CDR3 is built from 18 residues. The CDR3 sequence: CASSYAGLAGGPYNEQFF. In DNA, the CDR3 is TGTGCCAGCAGTTACGCCGGACTAGCGGGAGGGCCCTACAATGAGCAGTTCTTC.

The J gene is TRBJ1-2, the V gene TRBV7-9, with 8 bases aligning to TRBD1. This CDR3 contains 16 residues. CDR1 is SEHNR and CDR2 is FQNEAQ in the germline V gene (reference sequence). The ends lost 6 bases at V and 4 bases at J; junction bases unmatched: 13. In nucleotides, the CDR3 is TGTGCCAGCAGAATGTCAGGGGGCTACCCCGTCTATGGCTACACCTTC. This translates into CASRMSGGYPVYGYTF.

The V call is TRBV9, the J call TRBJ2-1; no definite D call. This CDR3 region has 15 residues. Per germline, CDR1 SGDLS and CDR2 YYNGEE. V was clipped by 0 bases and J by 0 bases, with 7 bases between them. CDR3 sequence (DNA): TGTGCCAGCAGCGTAGACGAGCGCTCCTACAATGAGCAGTTCTTC. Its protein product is CASSVDERSYNEQFF. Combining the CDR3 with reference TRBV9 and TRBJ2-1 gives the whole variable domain DSGVTQTPKHLITATGQRVTLRCSPRSGDLSVYWYQQSLDQGLQFLIQYYNGEERAKGNILERFSAQQFPDLHSELNLSSLELGDSALYFCASSVDERSYNEQFFGPGTRLTVL.

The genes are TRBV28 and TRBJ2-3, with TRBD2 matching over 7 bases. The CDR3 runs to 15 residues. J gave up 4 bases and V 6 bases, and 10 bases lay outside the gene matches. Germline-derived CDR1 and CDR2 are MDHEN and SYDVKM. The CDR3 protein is CASSLGGLGADTQYF. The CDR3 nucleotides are TGTGCCAGCAGCCTCGGGGGGTTGGGCGCAGATACGCAGTATTTT.

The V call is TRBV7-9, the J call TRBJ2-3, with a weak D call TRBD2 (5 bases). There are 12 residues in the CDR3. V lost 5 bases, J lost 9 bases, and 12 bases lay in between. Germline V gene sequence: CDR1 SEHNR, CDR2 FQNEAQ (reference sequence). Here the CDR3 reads CASSQDYGTQYF. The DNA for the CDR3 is TGTGCCAGCAGCCAAGACTATGGCACGCAGTATTTT. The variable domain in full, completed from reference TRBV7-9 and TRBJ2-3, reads DTGVSQNPRHKITKRGQNVTFRCDPISEHNRLYWYRQTLGQGPEFLTYFQNEAQLEKSRLLSDRFSAERPKGSFSTLEIQRTEQGDSAMYLCASSQDYGTQYFGPGTRLTVL.

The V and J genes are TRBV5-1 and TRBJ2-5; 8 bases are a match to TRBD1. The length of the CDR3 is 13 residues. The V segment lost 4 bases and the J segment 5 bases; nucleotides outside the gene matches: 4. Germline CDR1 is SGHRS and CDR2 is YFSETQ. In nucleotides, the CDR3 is TGCGCCAGCAGCACCCCAGGGGGCGAGACCCAGTACTTC. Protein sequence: CASSTPGGETQYF.

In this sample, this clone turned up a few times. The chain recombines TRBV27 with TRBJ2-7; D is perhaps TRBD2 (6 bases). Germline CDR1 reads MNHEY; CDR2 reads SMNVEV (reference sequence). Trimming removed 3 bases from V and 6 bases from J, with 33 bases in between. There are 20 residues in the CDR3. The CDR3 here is CASSFKKRASEEGPNAEQYF. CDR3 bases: TGTGCCAGCAGTTTTAAAAAGAGGGCTAGCGAGGAGGGACCAAACGCCGAGCAGTACTTC.

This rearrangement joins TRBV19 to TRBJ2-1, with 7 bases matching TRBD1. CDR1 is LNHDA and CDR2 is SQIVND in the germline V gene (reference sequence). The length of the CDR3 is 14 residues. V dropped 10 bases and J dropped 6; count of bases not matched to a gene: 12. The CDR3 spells CAIQTGYGLNEQFF. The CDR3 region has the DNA TGTGCCATTCAGACAGGGTATGGCCTCAATGAGCAGTTCTTC.